This passage covers 27 T cell receptor beta chains from one sample sequenced in a study of shared clonotypes between healthy human individuals. The protocol was immunoSEQ multiplex PCR, while the TCRdb copy is restricted to in-frame clones and leaves out a portion. The table records around 1.5 million clones, about 98% of them present only once. The sample consisted of naive CD4+ T cells sorted from blood. Subset noted: CD45RA+ positively selected. The receptors derive from a man aged 25-45 years in good health.

The rearrangement links TRBV14 to TRBJ2-2, with 8 bases fitting TRBD1. With V trimmed by 1 base and J by 6 bases, 10 bases remained unmatched. Per germline, CDR1 SGHDN and CDR2 FVKESK. The CDR3 totals 17 residues. The CDR3 here is CASSQVGQGVVPGELFF. The CDR3 coding sequence is TGTGCCAGCAGCCAAGTAGGACAGGGCGTTGTGCCCGGGGAGCTGTTTTTT.

V gene TRBV6-1 combines with J gene TRBJ2-1; 8 nucleotides align to TRBD2. Germline lookup yields CDR1 MNHNS and CDR2 SASEGT. The junction had 6 bases not matched to a gene; V was cut back by 4 bases and J by 1 base. The CDR3 is made up of 16 amino acids. CDR3 in amino acids: CASSALGGGSYNEQFF. DNA of the CDR3: TGTGCCAGCAGTGCCTTGGGCGGGGGGTCCTACAATGAGCAGTTCTTC.

This chain connects TRBV28 to TRBJ2-7; no definite D call. The V gene's germline CDR1 is MDHEN and CDR2 SYDVKM. Trimming took 4 bases from V and 2 from J, leaving 6 bases between them. This CDR3 comprises 12 residues. The CDR3 sequence is CASSSYAYEQYF. CDR3 nucleotides: TGTGCCAGCAGTTCCTATGCCTACGAGCAGTACTTC.

The gene calls are TRBV27 and TRBJ1-5, with D possibly matching TRBD1 (6 bases). Trimming removed 5 bases from V and 9 bases from J, with 17 bases in between. The CDR3 contains 14 residues. Looked up from germline, CDR1 is MNHEY and CDR2 is SMNVEV (reference sequence). Here the CDR3 DNA reads TGTGCCAGCAGTCCCACGGACAGCCTGGGGCCCCAGCATTTT. Translation gives CASSPTDSLGPQHF.

This chain uses TRBV4-1 with TRBJ1-5; D gene ambiguous. Trimming cost V 1 base and J 1 base, with 20 bases left between them. Looked up from germline, CDR1 is MGHRA and CDR2 is YSYEKL. The CDR3 extends over 19 amino acids. The CDR3 DNA reads as TGCGCCAGCAGCCAAGGGTTAGTAGAGAAAATACGCAGCAATCAGCCCCAGCATTTT. As protein: CASSQGLVEKIRSNQPQHF.

Worth noting for this clone: A read error is likely, as this CDR3 ends without the conserved phenylalanine or tryptophan. No DNA is shown, since the ends of the CDR3 on it are uncertain; the CDR3 is the one TCRdb lists. The V call is TRBV14, the J call TRBJ1-5; TRBD1 is the table's D call and was not checked against the DNA. Germline V gives CDR1 SGHDN, CDR2 FVKESK. A total of 14 residues make up the CDR3, ends included. CDR3 residues: CASSQGGQVQPQRL.

This clone was counted a single time. This rearrangement joins TRBV19 to TRBJ2-1; D assignment may be TRBD1 or TRBD2 (6 bases each). The CDR3 has 15 amino acids. Trimming pared 3 bases from V and 8 bases from J, leaving 17 bases between. CDR1 is LNHDA, CDR2 SQIVND, per germline (reference sequence). The chain's CDR3 is CASSMGDWPGDEQFF. The DNA for the CDR3 is TGTGCCAGTAGTATGGGGGACTGGCCAGGGGATGAGCAGTTCTTC.

The chain uses TRBV19 and TRBJ2-7; D is possibly TRBD2 (5 bases). V lost 0 bases, J lost 3 bases, and 6 bases lay in between. The germline V gene has CDR1 LNHDA and CDR2 SQIVND (reference sequence). This CDR3 is 13 amino acids long. As DNA, the CDR3 is TGTGCCAGTAGTATAGATGAGGGCTACGAGCAGTACTTC. It specifies CASSIDEGYEQYF.

The chain is built from TRBV2 and TRBJ2-1; D is perhaps TRBD1 (6 bases). Per germline, CDR1 SNHLY and CDR2 FYNNEI. The V gene lost 3 bases and the J gene lost 6 bases, with 24 bases spanning the gap. This CDR3 is 18 amino acids long. The CDR3 reads CASSDGGPGTPGFNEQFF. In DNA, the CDR3 is TGTGCCAGCAGTGATGGCGGTCCGGGGACACCTGGTTTCAATGAGCAGTTCTTC.

This clone occurred once. The rearrangement links TRBV10-3 to TRBJ2-1; maybe TRBD2 (5 bases). V lost 4 bases and J lost 6, with 7 bases in between. Per the germline V gene, CDR1 is ENHRY and CDR2 is SYGVKD. The CDR3 sequence is 12 residues long. CDR3 sequence reads: CAISGLPNEQFF. Here the CDR3 DNA reads TGTGCCATCAGTGGACTACCCAATGAGCAGTTCTTC.

The rearrangement joins TRBV19 to TRBJ2-2, with TRBD2 as a possible D gene (5 bases). The CDR3 extends over 15 amino acids. Trimming shortened V by 3 bases and J by 6 bases, and 14 bases separated the two germline ends. In germline, CDR1 is LNHDA, CDR2 SQIVND (reference sequence). The CDR3 reads CASSIPGIRSGELFF. CDR3 DNA: TGTGCCAGTAGTATTCCGGGGATTAGGTCCGGGGAGCTGTTTTTT.

In the case of this clone: This CDR3 is also generated by other DNA sequences in the sample. The V and J genes are TRBV11-2 and TRBJ2-7; D gene unclear. The V gene lost 0 bases and the J gene lost 4 bases, with 7 bases spanning the gap. The CDR3 loop spans 13 amino acids. Germline V gene lookup returns CDR1 SGHAT and CDR2 FQNNGV. Here the CDR3 DNA reads TGTGCCAGCAGCTTAGACAGGCTATACGAGCAGTACTTC. Its translation is CASSLDRLYEQYF.

This sequence joins TRBV9 and TRBJ2-1; TRBD1 or TRBD2 may be the D gene (5 bases each). This CDR3 contains 15 residues. V was cut by 3 bases and J by 7 bases, with 17 bases left in between. Germline values: CDR1 SGDLS, CDR2 YYNGEE. CDR3 nucleotides: TGTGCCAGCAGCGCCCGGGACCTTTGGACTAATGAGCAGTTCTTC. Protein sequence: CASSARDLWTNEQFF.

On this clone: Other DNA sequences in the sample encode the same CDR3. The V and J genes are TRBV28 and TRBJ1-2; D might be TRBD1 (5 bases). The CDR3 has 13 amino acids. Germline V CDR1 and CDR2: MDHEN, SYDVKM. V was shortened by 6 bases and J by 5 bases, with 13 bases between the two germline ends. CDR3 DNA: TGTGCCAGCAGCCGCGACAGAAATTATGGCTACACCTTC. Translation: CASSRDRNYGYTF.

This sequence joins TRBV7-8 and TRBJ2-5; 7 bases line up with TRBD1. The V gene's germline CDR1 is SGHVS and CDR2 FQNEAQ. With 2 bases clipped from V and 4 bases from J, the junction kept 10 bases outside the gene matches. CDR3 length: 16 amino acids. The CDR3 bases are TGTGCCAGCAGCTTACACAGGGGTTTGCTCCCAGAGACCCAGTACTTC. Residues: CASSLHRGLLPETQYF. The variable domain in full, with the rest retrieved from reference TRBV7-8 and TRBJ2-5, is GAGVSQSPRYKVAKRGQDVALRCDPISGHVSLFWYQQALGQGPEFLTYFQNEAQLDKSGLPSDRFFAERPEGSVSTLKIQRTQQEDSAVYLCASSLHRGLLPETQYFGPGTRLLVL.

The J gene is TRBJ1-1, the V gene TRBV5-1; possible D gene TRBD1, 5 bases. V shed 0 bases and J shed 8 bases, with 14 bases lying between them. Per the germline V gene, CDR1 is SGHRS and CDR2 is YFSETQ. The CDR3 covers 14 residues. The CDR3 DNA reads TGCGCCAGCAGCTTGGACACTTCCTGGGGGGAAGCTTTCTTT. This encodes CASSLDTSWGEAFF. The full variable domain, in which reference TRBV5-1 and TRBJ1-1 provide the parts outside the CDR3, is KAGVTQTPRYLIKTRGQQVTLSCSPISGHRSVSWYQQTPGQGLQFLFEYFSETQRNKGNFPGRFSGRQFSNSRSEMNVSTLELGDSALYLCASSLDTSWGEAFFGQGTRLTVV.

To note about this clone: Other DNA sequences in the same sample also yield this CDR3. The gene calls are TRBV5-1 and TRBJ2-7, with 9 bases fitting TRBD2. This CDR3 is built from 15 residues. Germline values: CDR1 SGHRS, CDR2 YFSETQ. Trimming removed 0 bases from V and 2 bases from J; junction bases left unmatched: 3. The CDR3 protein is CASSLVSSGTYEQYF. The CDR3 bases are TGCGCCAGCAGCTTGGTGTCTAGCGGGACCTACGAGCAGTACTTC. Full variable domain (missing parts from reference TRBV5-1 and TRBJ2-7): KAGVTQTPRYLIKTRGQQVTLSCSPISGHRSVSWYQQTPGQGLQFLFEYFSETQRNKGNFPGRFSGRQFSNSRSEMNVSTLELGDSALYLCASSLVSSGTYEQYFGPGTRLTVT.

This clone showed up just once. This CDR3 reads CASSLAGAGDTQYF. The CDR3 nucleotides are TGCGCCAGCAGCTTGGCGGGAGCGGGAGATACGCAGTATTTT. The genes are TRBV5-1 and TRBJ2-3; a possible D gene is TRBD2 (6 bases). The germline gives CDR1 SGHRS, CDR2 YFSETQ. The CDR3 is 14 amino acids. With 0 bases removed from V and 5 bases from J, the gap between germline ends came to 10 bases.

This chain connects TRBV18 to TRBJ2-5, with 15 bases lining up with TRBD2. The CDR3 runs to 17 residues. With 4 bases clipped from V and 5 bases from J, the junction kept 8 bases outside the gene matches. CDR1 and CDR2 from the germline V gene are KGHSH and LQKENI. This CDR3 is CASSQIAGTSGGETQYF. In DNA form, the CDR3 reads TGTGCCAGCTCACAAATCGCCGGGACTAGCGGGGGGGAGACCCAGTACTTC.

This chain joins TRBV29-1 and TRBJ2-1; D unclear. This CDR3 is 12 amino acids long. Trimming cost V 4 bases and J 7 bases, with 11 bases left between them. Looked up from germline, CDR1 is SQVTM and CDR2 is ANQGSEA. The CDR3 loop reads CSVGVGWNEQFF. CDR3 sequence (DNA): TGCAGCGTTGGAGTAGGTTGGAATGAGCAGTTCTTC.

The table lists this clone with a count of one. The V call is TRBV5-4, the J call TRBJ2-7; 9 bases line up with TRBD1. The CDR3 length is 16 residues. V shed 4 bases and J 7 bases; nucleotides not matched to a gene: 15. CDR1 SGHNT and CDR2 YYREEE come from the germline V gene (reference sequence). CDR3 residues: CASSNDPGQGLWEQYF. The CDR3 region has the DNA TGTGCCAGCAGCAACGACCCGGGACAGGGACTTTGGGAGCAGTACTTC.

Regarding this clone: The sample contains more than one DNA sequence encoding this CDR3. J is TRBJ2-5 and V is TRBV2, with a weak D call TRBD1 (6 bases). The CDR3 sequence is 13 residues long. The germline gives CDR1 SNHLY, CDR2 FYNNEI. Trimming removed 4 bases from V and 2 bases from J, with 8 bases in between. CDR3 loop: CASSGTGQETQYF. CDR3 nucleotides: TGTGCCAGCAGTGGAACAGGGCAAGAGACCCAGTACTTC.

The chain is built from TRBV5-5 and TRBJ2-2, with no clear D. V was clipped by 0 bases and J by 0 bases, with 3 bases between them. Germline-derived CDR1 and CDR2 are SGHKS and YYEKEE (reference sequence). This CDR3 has 14 residues. In DNA, the CDR3 is TGTGCCAGCAGCTTGGGGGCGAACACCGGGGAGCTGTTTTTT. It translates to CASSLGANTGELFF.

This rearrangement joins TRBV15 to TRBJ2-7, with D perhaps TRBD1 (6 bases). Germline CDR1 is LNHNV and CDR2 is YYDKDF (reference sequence). The V gene lost 0 bases and the J gene lost 3 bases, with 12 bases spanning the gap. This CDR3 has 15 amino acids. In nucleotides, the CDR3 is TGTGCCACCAGCAGAGACCCTGGACAGCGCTACGAGCAGTACTTC. Amino acids: CATSRDPGQRYEQYF.

The chain recombines TRBV15 with TRBJ2-4; D perhaps matches TRBD2 (5 bases). CDR1 is LNHNV and CDR2 is YYDKDF in the germline V gene (reference sequence). This CDR3 is 15 amino acids long. The V and J ends lost 4 bases and 1 base respectively, with 11 bases between them. CDR3 sequence: CATSMVPGAKNIQYF. For the CDR3, the DNA is TGTGCCACCAGCATGGTTCCGGGGGCCAAAAACATTCAGTACTTC.

The gene calls are TRBV5-4 and TRBJ2-7; no firm D call. The CDR3 covers 13 residues. Trimming took off 0 bases at V and 9 bases at J, with 13 bases between the two ends. Per the germline V gene, CDR1 is SGHNT and CDR2 is YYREEE (reference sequence). CDR3 in DNA: TGTGCCAGCAGCTTGGAGGGCGTTTGGGGGCAGTACTTC. Protein sequence: CASSLEGVWGQYF. The variable domain in full, completed from reference TRBV5-4 and TRBJ2-7, reads ETGVTQSPTHLIKTRGQQVTLRCSSQSGHNTVSWYQQALGQGPQFIFQYYREEENGRGNFPPRFSGLQFPNYSSELNVNALELDDSALYLCASSLEGVWGQYFGPGTRLTVT.

The chain employs TRBV5-1 and TRBJ2-3, with 7 bases identical to TRBD1. Per germline, CDR1 SGHRS and CDR2 YFSETQ. This CDR3 spans 17 amino acids. The junction had 9 bases not matched to a gene; V was cut back by 0 bases and J by 2 bases. The CDR3 here is CASSLGSGRGTTDTQYF. Written as DNA, the CDR3 is TGCGCCAGCAGCTTGGGTTCTGGCAGGGGGACCACAGATACGCAGTATTTT.